These T cell receptor beta chains were read from a single sample in a study of OX40 agonist ivuxolimab in advanced cancers. TCRdb's copy holds only in-frame clones and misses some; the assay was immunoSEQ multiplex PCR. Of 42,000 or so clones listed, about four fifths are singletons. The specimen was CD4+ or CD8+ T cells sorted from blood, collected in a trial of the OX40 agonist ivuxolimab. These receptors were obtained from an adult with an advanced solid tumor such as melanoma, head and neck, liver or kidney cancer. CDR3s include the opening cysteine and the closing phenylalanine or tryptophan. A D gene is named only where the DNA matches it firmly. Not every row has a clone size; where given, it reads once, few, many or a size class.

TRBV20-1	.	TRBJ1-1	TRBD1	TGCAGTGTCAGGGGGCCTGAAGCTTTCTTT	CSVRGPEAFF
TRBV6-5	.	TRBJ1-2	.	TGTGCCAGCAGTACTGCTAACTATGGCTACACCTTC	CASSTANYGYTF
TRBV29-1	.	TRBJ2-3	TRBD2	TGCAGCATCGGACTAGCGGCCGAGGAGGATACGCAGTATTTT	CSIGLAAEEDTQYF
TRBV5-4	.	TRBJ2-3	TRBD2	TGTGCCATACGGACTAGCGGGGGAGATACGCAGTATTTT	CAIRTSGGDTQYF
TRBV7-7	.	TRBJ2-3	.	TGTGCCAGCAGCTTACAGGGTGGGACAGATACGCAGTATTTT	CASSLQGGTDTQYF
TRBV27	.	TRBJ2-5	.	TGTGCCAGCAGTTCCCCGCCAGCCCGAGAGACCCAGTACTTC	CASSSPPARETQYF
TRBV6-5	once	TRBJ2-3	TRBD2	TGTGCCAGCAGACAACCGGGGGGAGTTACGCAGTATTTT	CASRQPGGVTQYF
TRBV11-1	.	TRBJ2-1	.	TGTGCCAGCAGCCCTCAGGGTTGGGCCTACAATGAGCAGTTCTTC	CASSPQGWAYNEQFF
TRBV7-9	.	TRBJ2-1	TRBD2	TGTGCCAGCAGCTTTGGGGCTAGCGGGCTCAATGAGCAGTTCTTC	CASSFGASGLNEQFF
TRBV19	.	TRBJ2-7	.	TGTGCCAGTAGTCCCCTCGGAGACAAATCCTACGAGCAGTACTTC	CASSPLGDKSYEQYF
TRBV6-1	.	TRBJ2-7	TRBD1	TGTGCCAGCAGCCACAGGGGCTACGAGCAGTACTTC	CASSHRGYEQYF
TRBV19	.	TRBJ1-1	.	TGTGCCAGTAGTATTACGGTACACACTGAAGCTTTCTTT	CASSITVHTEAFF
TRBV4-1	few	TRBJ2-7	TRBD2	TGCGCCAGCAGGCCTCTGACTAGCGGGAGGGACGAGCAGTACTTC	CASRPLTSGRDEQYF
TRBV18	.	TRBJ1-2	.	TGTGCCAGCTCACCGCGGCAGGGTGAGGGCTACACCTTC	CASSPRQGEGYTF
TRBV7-9	once	TRBJ2-1	TRBD2	TGTGCCAGCAGCCCAGCGGGAGCGGCCTACAATGAGCAGTTCTTC	CASSPAGAAYNEQFF
TRBV6-6	.	TRBJ2-2	TRBD1	TGTGCCAGCAGCCCACAGGGGTCCACCGGGGAGCTGTTTTTT	CASSPQGSTGELFF
TRBV19	.	TRBJ2-3	.	TGTGCCAGTAGTATAGCCCAAAATACAGATACGCAGTATTTT	CASSIAQNTDTQYF
TRBV2	once	TRBJ1-5	.	TGTGCCAGCAGTGGATACGGGACGGTTAGCAATCAGCCCCAGCATTTT	CASSGYGTVSNQPQHF
TRBV18	.	TRBJ2-5	.	TGTGCCAGCTCACCACCCACAGGCGGCGTGACCCAGTACTTC	CASSPPTGGVTQYF
TRBV27	.	TRBJ2-7	TRBD2	TGTGCCAGCAGCCAGAAACCATGGACTAGCGGGAGTACTTACGAGCAGTACTTC	CASSQKPWTSGSTYEQYF
TRBV6-1	.	TRBJ2-7	.	TGTGCCAGCAGGAAGGCGGGGAACTACGAGCAGTACTTC	CASRKAGNYEQYF
TRBV27	few	TRBJ2-1	.	TGTGCCAGCAGTTTATCGCCCTCAATATCGGGACTCTACAATGAGCAGTTCTTC	CASSLSPSISGLYNEQFF
TRBV7-9	few	TRBJ1-2	.	TGTGCCAGCCATTATGGGACAAAAAATGGCTACACCTTC	CASHYGTKNGYTF
TRBV15	few	TRBJ1-5	.	TGTGCCACCACCGACAGGCCCGTCAGGCCCCAGCATTTT	CATTDRPVRPQHF
TRBV7-2	.	TRBJ1-1	.	TGTGCCAGCAGCTTCGGGGAGAAGACTGAAGCTTTCTTT	CASSFGEKTEAFF
TRBV19	.	TRBJ1-1	.	TGTGCCAGTAGTATACGACTGCAGAACACTGAAGCTTTCTTT	CASSIRLQNTEAFF
TRBV7-6	.	TRBJ2-2	.	TGTGCCAGCAGCTCACAGGGTACCGGGGAGCTGTTTTTT	CASSSQGTGELFF
TRBV7-8	.	TRBJ2-7	.	TGTGCCAGCAGCTCAGCCCCGGGACACAACTTTTCCTACGAGCAGTACTTC	CASSSAPGHNFSYEQYF
TRBV7-6	.	TRBJ2-2	TRBD2	TGTGCCAGCAGCTGGGAGGGACTAGCGGGAGACGGGGAGCTGTTTTTT	CASSWEGLAGDGELFF
TRBV28	.	TRBJ1-4	.	TGTGCCAGCAGTATCTTTCCAACTAATGAAAAACTGTTTTTT	CASSIFPTNEKLFF
TRBV29-1	.	TRBJ2-2	TRBD2	TGCAGCGTTGGGAAGACTAGCGGGTTGACCGGGGAGCTGTTTTTT	CSVGKTSGLTGELFF
TRBV27	.	TRBJ1-1	.	TGTGCCAGCAGTTTATCCTATCAGGGTAGCACTGAAGCTTTCTTT	CASSLSYQGSTEAFF
TRBV28	.	TRBJ2-1	.	TGTGCCAGCAGTTTCGGTGGGACTCAGTTCTTC	CASSFGGTQFF
TRBV30	few	TRBJ2-7	.	TGTGCCTGGAAGGAGGCCAGCGGCAACGAGCAGTACTTC	CAWKEASGNEQYF
TRBV25-1	.	TRBJ1-2	.	TGTGCCAGCAGTGCCCTCGGCCTCAACTATGGCTACACCTTC	CASSALGLNYGYTF
TRBV7-2	.	TRBJ1-1	.	TGTGCCAGCAGCTTAGCGGGGTCGGTGAACACTGAAGCTTTCTTT	CASSLAGSVNTEAFF
TRBV6-4	.	TRBJ2-3	.	TGTGCCAGCAGTGACGACGGGGATGGCACAGATACGCAGTATTTT	CASSDDGDGTDTQYF
TRBV18	.	TRBJ2-3	TRBD1	TGTGCCAGCTCACCACCTATATCTCAGGGGGTAGATACGCAGTATTTT	CASSPPISQGVDTQYF